Sequencing of this T cell receptor (beta chain) was carried out in a study of blood T cell repertoires in COVID-19. Study background: Spain, Italy and the United States supplied samples that represented acute and convalescent COVID-19. T cells, B-cell-depleted T cells, or PBMCs supplied cDNA or gDNA.

Enrolment of Seattle patients took place during active infection, and they were followed longitudinally. Here immunoSEQ multiplex PCR was the method, and the copy in TCRdb shows in-frame clones only, minus some. Of almost 400,000 clones in the sample, around 87% are singletons; the top ten hold 2.3%. Germline loops: CDR1 MNHNS, CDR2 SASEGT. V lost 6 bases and J 7 bases, leaving 13 bases between the germline ends. This CDR3 has 14 amino acids. The chain recombines TRBV6-1 with TRBJ1-6; tentative D call: TRBD1 (6 bases). Sequencing was carried out using peripheral blood. The source of this sequence is a woman in her fifties or sixties with COVID-19, enrolled during active disease. The CDR3 is CASSPGQINSPLHF. The CDR3 nucleotides are TGTGCCAGCAGCCCCGGACAGATCAATTCACCCCTCCACTTT.